These 27 T cell receptor beta chains were sequenced from one sample in a study of cytomegalovirus exposure and HLA in healthy donors. Primers included in the PCR were 60 Vbeta and 13 Jbeta primers. Here immunoSEQ multiplex PCR was the method, and the copy in TCRdb shows in-frame clones only, minus some. Of roughly 170,000 clones listed, more than 65% are singletons. The sequenced sample consisted of PBMCs. The origin of the receptors is a woman younger than 45 in good health and CMV-seronegative.

The chain joins TRBV4-3 to TRBJ1-2; TRBD1 matches 8 bases. CDR3 length equals 16 residues. Germline trimming cut 1 base from V and 2 bases from J; bases unmatched to any gene: 6. Germline-derived CDR1 and CDR2 are LGHNA and YSLEER. In DNA form, the CDR3 reads TGCGCCAGCAGCCAAGGCAACGGACAGGGAAACTATGGCTACACCTTC. The encoded protein is CASSQGNGQGNYGYTF.

The genes are TRBV11-2 and TRBJ2-1, with TRBD2 matching 9 bases. This CDR3 comprises 14 residues. Germline V lookup: CDR1 SGHAT, CDR2 FQNNGV. After removal of 7 bases from V and 4 bases from J, the junction contained 5 bases not matched to a gene. Here the CDR3 DNA reads TGTGCCAGCACCCGGACTAGCGCTTACAATGAGCAGTTCTTC. As protein: CASTRTSAYNEQFF.

The rearrangement uses TRBV7-2 and TRBJ2-7; no clear D gene. Germline CDR1 and CDR2: SGHTA and FQGNSA. Trimming removed 3 bases at V and 5 bases at J, with 5 bases between. CDR3 length: 11 residues. In nucleotides, the CDR3 is TGTGCCAGCAGCTTTCTAGACGAGCAGTACTTC. As protein: CASSFLDEQYF.

The rearrangement uses TRBV6-5 and TRBJ1-2; TRBD1 matches at 7 bases. The CDR3 loop spans 14 amino acids. The V gene end was trimmed by 0 bases and the J gene end by 4 bases; junction bases not matched to a gene: 2. From germline, CDR1 is MNHEY and CDR2 SVGAGI. This CDR3 reads CASSYSDRSYGYTF. In nucleotides, the CDR3 is TGTGCCAGCAGTTACTCGGACAGGAGCTATGGCTACACCTTC.

The chain has TRBV27 and TRBJ2-3, with 10 bases identical to TRBD2. The CDR3 extends over 14 amino acids. Germline assignment: CDR1 MNHEY and CDR2 SMNVEV (reference sequence). V dropped 5 bases and J dropped 10; count of bases not matched to a gene: 9. The CDR3 reads CASSQREGSEAQYF. The CDR3 nucleotides are TGTGCCAGCAGTCAGCGGGAGGGCTCAGAGGCGCAGTATTTT.

This chain uses TRBV28 with TRBJ1-3; no reliable D call. Trimming cost V 5 bases and J 0 bases, with 11 bases left between them. This CDR3 region has 15 residues. The germline gives CDR1 MDHEN, CDR2 SYDVKM. The CDR3 is CASSKNPGSGNTIYF. The CDR3 bases are TGTGCCAGCAGTAAAAATCCCGGCTCTGGAAACACCATATATTTT.

This clone has only a few counts. The junction and the germline gene differ at one end; a read error may be behind it. This sequence joins TRBV4-2 and TRBJ1-2; D might be TRBD1 (6 bases). Germline V lookup: CDR1 LGHNA, CDR2 YNFKEQ. The CDR3 is 16 amino acids. The DNA for the CDR3 is TGTGCCAGCAGCCAAGAAAACTTACAGGGCGACTATGGCTACCCCTTC. The encoded protein is CASSQENLQGDYGYPF.

This clone came up a few times. The chain links TRBV7-3 to TRBJ2-7; TRBD2 is a possible D gene (6 bases). Trimming pared 0 bases from V and 6 bases from J, leaving 9 bases between. This CDR3 comprises 13 residues. CDR1 and CDR2 from the germline V gene are SGHTA and FQGTGA. The CDR3 loop reads CASSLTEGGEQYF. The DNA of the CDR3 is TGTGCCAGCAGCTTAACGGAGGGCGGCGAGCAGTACTTC.

The chain carries TRBV25-1 and TRBJ2-3; 10 bases are a match to TRBD2. Germline CDR1 reads MGHDK; CDR2 reads SYGVNS. CDR3 size: 16 residues. The trim removed 4 bases at V and 3 bases at J, leaving 7 bases unmatched. DNA for the CDR3: TGTGCCAGCAGTGCAGCTAGCGGGAGAGTAACAGATACGCAGTATTTT. Residues: CASSAASGRVTDTQYF.

CDR3 protein: CASSQGGGGPSTDTQYF. CDR3 coding DNA: TGTGCCAGCAGTCAGGGGGGCGGGGGGCCGAGCACAGATACGCAGTATTTT. The chain links TRBV7-9 to TRBJ2-3; weak D call: TRBD2 (8 bases). With 6 bases removed from V and 0 bases from J, the gap between germline ends came to 19 bases. Per the germline V gene, CDR1 is SEHNR and CDR2 is FQNEAQ (reference sequence). CDR3 size: 17 residues.

The chain joins TRBV7-9 to TRBJ2-1; 10 bases are shared with TRBD2. From germline, CDR1 is SEHNR and CDR2 FQNEAQ (reference sequence). The CDR3 covers 16 residues. V lost 5 bases and J lost 4; bases outside the gene matches: 8. The DNA for the CDR3 is TGTGCCAGCAGCCCGCCCATAGCGGGGGGTTACAATGAGCAGTTCTTC. Translation gives CASSPPIAGGYNEQFF.

The gene calls are TRBV28 and TRBJ1-5; tentatively, D is TRBD1 (6 bases). Germline CDR1 reads MDHEN; CDR2 reads SYDVKM. V was cut by 4 bases and J by 0 bases, with 16 bases left in between. This CDR3 has 17 residues. The CDR3: CASSYETGTYSNQPQHF. CDR3 DNA sequence: TGTGCCAGCAGTTACGAGACAGGTACATATAGCAATCAGCCCCAGCATTTT. Complete variable domain (other parts from reference TRBV28 and TRBJ1-5): DVKVTQSSRYLVKRTGEKVFLECVQDMDHENMFWYRQDPGLGLRLIYFSYDVKMKEKGDIPEGYSVSREKKERFSLILESASTNQTSMYLCASSYETGTYSNQPQHFGDGTRLSIL.

This clone was counted only a few times. The chain carries TRBV4-2 and TRBJ2-1; a weak D match, TRBD1 (5 bases). There are 14 residues in the CDR3. Germline values: CDR1 LGHNA, CDR2 YNFKEQ. V was cut by 3 bases and J by 14 bases, with 20 bases left in between. CDR3 protein: CASSQDIVGRGEFF. Here the CDR3 DNA reads TGTGCCAGCAGCCAGGACATCGTAGGACGAGGAGAGTTCTTC.

The V call is TRBV19, the J call TRBJ2-7; no firm D call. CDR1 and CDR2 (germline): LNHDA, SQIVND (reference sequence). The CDR3 covers 14 residues. The V end lost 5 bases, the J end lost 1 base, and 12 bases lay between the germline ends. In DNA form, the CDR3 reads TGTGCCAGTAGTGGGCAGATATCGTCCTACGAGCAGTACTTC. This gives the protein CASSGQISSYEQYF.

J is TRBJ2-1 and V is TRBV9, with 8 nucleotides matching TRBD2. The CDR3 loop spans 15 amino acids. Germline V CDR1 and CDR2: SGDLS, YYNGEE. V trimming: 4 bases; J trimming: 8 bases; junction bases outside the gene matches: 11. CDR3 nucleotide sequence: TGTGCCAGCAGCCTGGACGGGGGGGCCTCGGATGAGCAGTTCTTC. Its translation: CASSLDGGASDEQFF.

Comments on this clone: The sample contains more than one DNA sequence encoding this CDR3. The J gene is TRBJ2-1, the V gene TRBV9; 11 positions agree with TRBD1. Germline V lookup: CDR1 SGDLS, CDR2 YYNGEE. V shed 2 bases, J shed 7 bases, and the junction held 5 bases outside the gene matches. The CDR3 runs 15 residues. CDR3 sequence reads: CASSVGTGGYNEQFF. As DNA, the CDR3 is TGTGCCAGCAGCGTCGGGACAGGGGGATATAATGAGCAGTTCTTC.

This clone was counted a few times. This sequence joins TRBV6-1 and TRBJ2-1, with 8 bases lining up with TRBD2. This CDR3 is built from 14 residues. The V and J ends lost 3 bases and 5 bases, in that order; junction bases with no gene match: 3. Looked up from germline, CDR1 is MNHNS and CDR2 is SASEGT. The CDR3 region has the DNA TGTGCCAGCAGTGATATAGCGGGAAACAATGAGCAGTTCTTC. It codes for CASSDIAGNNEQFF.

This clone was observed a handful of times. The V and J genes are TRBV7-9 and TRBJ1-1, with TRBD1 matching 10 bases. Trimming took 1 base from V and 6 from J; bases not matched to a gene: 5. CDR3 size: 15 residues. Germline lookup yields CDR1 SEHNR and CDR2 FQNEAQ (reference sequence). CDR3 residues: CASSLGQGALAEAFF. As DNA, the CDR3 is TGTGCCAGCAGCTTAGGACAGGGGGCGCTCGCTGAAGCTTTCTTT.

The chain couples TRBV6-5 to TRBJ1-1; 10 bases are shared with TRBD1. The CDR3 is 13 amino acids. Trimming took 5 bases from V and 10 from J; bases not matched to a gene: 7. CDR1 and CDR2 from the germline V gene are MNHEY and SVGAGI. The CDR3: CASSSRDRGSAFF. CDR3 bases: TGTGCCAGCAGTAGCCGGGACAGGGGATCAGCTTTCTTT.

The genes are TRBV29-1 and TRBJ1-3; D is perhaps TRBD1 (5 bases). Per the germline V gene, CDR1 is SQVTM and CDR2 is ANQGSEA. Trimming left V 6 bases short and J 0 bases short, with 12 bases between. This CDR3 has 14 residues. The CDR3 sequence is CSVKTDISGNTIYF. CDR3 bases: TGCAGCGTGAAGACAGATATCTCTGGAAACACCATATATTTT.

CDR3 protein: CSVTGQRLNTEAFF. The CDR3 bases are TGCAGCGTCACCGGACAGCGACTGAACACTGAAGCTTTCTTT. This chain connects TRBV29-1 to TRBJ1-1, with D possibly TRBD1 on 6 matching bases. CDR3 length equals 14 residues. V shed 6 bases and J shed 0 bases, with 14 bases lying between them. The germline CDR1 and CDR2 sequences are SQVTM and ANQGSEA.

V is TRBV15 and J is TRBJ2-7; D is possibly TRBD2 (5 bases). V lost 0 bases and J 0 bases, leaving 9 bases between the germline ends. The CDR3 sequence is 15 residues long. The germline CDR1 and CDR2 sequences are LNHNV and YYDKDF (reference sequence). CDR3 nucleotide sequence: TGTGCCACCAGCAGAGATCCCGGGATCTCCTACGAGCAGTACTTC. It is translated as CATSRDPGISYEQYF.

The genes are TRBV18 and TRBJ1-6, with 10 bases aligning to TRBD1. The CDR3 totals 17 residues. Germline-derived CDR1 and CDR2 are KGHSH and LQKENI. V shed 6 bases and J 5 bases; nucleotides not matched to a gene: 10. DNA for the CDR3: TGTGCCAGCTCTCAGACAGGGGGCGGGTTTGATAATTCACCCCTCCACTTT. It encodes CASSQTGGGFDNSPLHF.

The rearrangement joins TRBV30 to TRBJ1-1, with a possible D match to TRBD1 (5 bases). Germline lookup yields CDR1 GTSNPN and CDR2 SVGIG (reference sequence). The CDR3 loop spans 12 amino acids. V shed 1 base and J shed 7 bases, with 10 bases lying between them. The CDR3: CAWSGLGGEAFF. In DNA, the CDR3 is TGTGCCTGGAGTGGTCTGGGGGGTGAAGCTTTCTTT.

As DNA, the CDR3 is TGTGCCAGCAGCCTACGGGGGACAGCCTACAATGAGCAGTTCTTC. Translation: CASSLRGTAYNEQFF. This chain joins TRBV27 and TRBJ2-1, with TRBD1 as a possible D gene (7 bases). Germline V gene lookup returns CDR1 MNHEY and CDR2 SMNVEV (reference sequence). The CDR3 length is 15 residues. Trimming shortened V by 6 bases and J by 2 bases, and 14 bases separated the two germline ends.

The chain's CDR3 is CASSDRGLYEQYF. The CDR3, as DNA: TGTGCCAGCAGCGACAGGGGGCTCTACGAGCAGTACTTC. V gene TRBV2 combines with J gene TRBJ2-7; 10 nucleotides agree with TRBD1. The CDR3 loop spans 13 amino acids. After removal of 6 bases from V and 3 bases from J, the junction contained 2 bases not matched to a gene. The germline V gene encodes CDR1 SNHLY and CDR2 FYNNEI.

This clone was found a few times. The CDR3 region is CAISESRTADEQYF. CDR3 DNA: TGTGCCATCAGTGAGTCGAGGACAGCAGACGAGCAGTACTTC. The chain employs TRBV10-3 and TRBJ2-7; TRBD1 might be the D (6 bases). CDR1 ENHRY and CDR2 SYGVKD come from the germline V gene. The CDR3 spans 14 residues. V was cut by 0 bases and J by 5 bases, with 11 bases left in between.